The sequence of this T cell receptor (beta chain) was determined in a study of Graves' ophthalmopathy and Graves' hyperthyroidism (dated by TCRdb to the late 2010s). Regarding the research as a whole: Peripheral blood samples were taken at the time of initial diagnosis, before any treatment was given. The study used signatures of the TCR beta repertoire to tell Graves' ophthalmopathy apart from Graves' hyperthyroidism and to predict which patients would progress to ophthalmopathy. In total, some 130 blood samples were TCR-sequenced: approximately 42 ophthalmopathy, approximately 80 hyperthyroidism and approximately 17 hyperthyroidism-to-ophthalmopathy patients. To explore V-J signatures distinguishing ophthalmopathy from hyperthyroidism, a discovery set of around 100 patients (about 41 ophthalmopathy, roughly 60 stable hyperthyroidism) was enrolled. An independent validation cohort was composed of around 19 hyperthyroidism patients and over 15 patients who later progressed from hyperthyroidism to ophthalmopathy. In roughly 6 hyperthyroidism patients, the T-cell repertoire of thyroid tissue was compared with the T-cell repertoire of blood. After sampling, hyperthyroidism patients received methimazole starting at 30 mg daily, and ophthalmopathy patients received high-dose intravenous methylprednisolone. What the authors observed across the whole study: The 13-signature model separated ophthalmopathy from stable hyperthyroidism with roughly 88% sensitivity and 81% to 82% specificity in cross-validation, and 80%/75% in the test set. Among expanded thyroid clonotypes with frequency above 0.001, most also showed up in blood, which suggests that blood repertoires may reflect the thyroid immune response. In validation, the model predicted ophthalmopathy progression with 70.59% sensitivity and 72.22% specificity; around twelve predicted patients were CT-confirmed with GO in a median of approximately 6.2 months. Sample size was not predetermined statistically, and investigators were not blinded to group allocation.

A patient counted as having stable hyperthyroidism if there was no progression to ophthalmopathy within 18 months of follow-up. The hyperthyroidism patients were 18 to 65 years old and newly diagnosed, with a disease duration of less than 2 months. Patients with other autoimmune diseases, uncontrolled infections, pregnancy or lactation were excluded. Clinical symptoms, serum thyroxine, TRAb, thyroid ultrasound and orbital computed tomography formed the basis of the diagnosis. Using Ficoll-Paque density gradient centrifugation, PBMCs were isolated from about 9.4 ml of fresh peripheral blood. Trizol reagent was used to extract the total RNA, and its quality was then checked on an Agilent 2100 Bioanalyzer. From cysteine to phenylalanine, the CDR3 is 12 amino acids long. CDR3 DNA only is kept here, 36 bases in frame from base 1. The V and J ends are trimmed by 11 bases and 7 bases, leaving 14 bases between them. Via the germline V gene, CDR1 is SNHLY and CDR2 FYNNEI.

This clonotype was detected ten times or more. The clone's antigen remains unknown. The sample holds no much larger clone one base away, and base qualities are not on file. TCR beta CDR3 regions were amplified from RNA transcripts for repertoire sequencing. The first round was an RT-PCR using HTBI primers with the Qiagen OneStep RT-PCR kit, and this first round was followed by a second-round multiplex PCR, then size selection and purification. Libraries were sequenced on an Illumina HiSeq2000 using paired-end 100 bp reads. The study's processing was this. SOAPnuke was used to process the reads, throwing out any read that had adapters, had uncalled bases, had a mean Phred below 15, or lacked an exact constant-primer or identifier match. COPE v1.2.5 was used to merge high-quality paired reads. Each unique nucleotide sequence was defined as a clonotype, and clonotypes were aligned to IMGT TRB V, D and J references with MiTCR v1.1. The analysis was limited to V-J combinations with a frequency above 0.0001, which together covered 99% to 99.2% of the repertoires. A TCR clonal expansion and chaos score per V-J combination was defined as the ratio of F50 clonal expansion to chaos observed in the TCRdist matrix. Welch's t-statistics and random forest were used to narrow the features down to around twelve V-J combinations, which were then fed into a naive Bayes classifier. The Morisita-Horn index was used to measure how similar the thyroid and blood repertoires were. TCRdb took the public reads, trimmed them with fastp at Q25, ran MiXCR for clone calling and kept in-frame beta chains. Identical CDR3 protein sequences are pooled into one entry, listed with their most common genes and DNA. The V and J calls were determined by TCRdb, not by the authors. Here the sample has about 370,000 distinct CDR3 sequences; approximately 18% occur a single time. The ten largest clones represent roughly 2.6% of the sample.

The source of this sequence is an adult woman with stable Graves' hyperthyroidism. Recombination linked TRBV2 to TRBJ1-4, with the D gene call left open. Specimen: peripheral blood. The CDR3 protein: CAGQRDTEKLFF. The bases read TGTGCCGGCCAAAGGGATACTGAAAAACTGTTTTTT.